These 19 T cell receptor beta chains were all obtained from the same sample, sequenced in a study of identical twins. TCRdb processed the 5' RACE reads anew with MiXCR; each CDR3 protein has one entry. This sample has 1.5 million or so distinct CDR3 sequences, with 25% to 35% found just once. Sequencing was performed on cord blood. These receptor sequences come from a newborn girl in good health.

This clonotype was seen only a few times. The rearrangement uses TRBV25-1 and TRBJ1-4, with 8 bases fitting TRBD1. The CDR3 length is 14 residues. J was trimmed by 0 bases and V by 8 bases; bases with no gene match: 2. Per germline, CDR1 MGHDK and CDR2 SYGVNS. Here the CDR3 reads CASGGQATNEKLFF. In DNA form, the CDR3 reads TGTGCCAGCGGGGGACAGGCAACTAATGAAAAACTGTTTTTT.

The chain is built from TRBV28 and TRBJ2-7, with a weak D call TRBD2 (6 bases). V lost 4 bases and J lost 7, with 14 bases in between. The CDR3 is 13 residues long. Germline V lookup: CDR1 MDHEN, CDR2 SYDVKM. CDR3 protein: CASSWGGYNEQYF. The CDR3 DNA reads TGTGCCAGCAGTTGGGGAGGTTACAATGAGCAGTACTTC.

This clonotype was counted only a few times. The rearrangement links TRBV29-1 to TRBJ2-5, with 8 bases lining up with TRBD2. Trimming cost V 6 bases and J 11 bases; bases outside gene matches: 14. Germline V gene sequence: CDR1 SQVTM, CDR2 ANQGSEA. This CDR3 is built from 13 residues. The CDR3 protein is CSVESGRVNEQYF. DNA of the CDR3: TGCAGCGTAGAGAGCGGGAGAGTAAATGAGCAGTACTTC.

This clonotype showed up just a few times. This could be a read error, since a much larger clone is one nucleotide away. The CDR3 bases are TGTGCCAGCATTCCGGGACACTCCTACGAGCAGTACTTC. The encoded protein is CASIPGHSYEQYF. This rearrangement joins TRBV2 to TRBJ2-7; possibly TRBD1 for D (6 bases). The germline gives CDR1 SNHLY, CDR2 FYNNEI. Trimming removed 7 bases from V and 0 bases from J, with 10 bases in between. The CDR3 runs 13 residues.

This clonotype has a count of ten or more. As DNA, the CDR3 is TGTGCCAGCAGTCGTGGACTGTACCAAGAGACCCAGTACTTC. Translation gives CASSRGLYQETQYF. The chain uses TRBV6-6 and TRBJ2-5; D is perhaps TRBD2 (5 bases). V dropped 5 bases and J dropped 0 bases, with 10 bases sitting between them. CDR3 length equals 14 residues. Germline CDR1 is MNHNY and CDR2 is SVGAGI (reference sequence).

Notes on this clonotype: A single base separates this from a much larger clone, so it may be a read error. The chain recombines TRBV10-2 with TRBJ2-7, with D possibly matching TRBD2 (7 bases). Trimming left V 2 bases short and J 7 bases short, with 15 bases between. The V gene's germline CDR1 is WSHSY and CDR2 SAAADI. There are 14 residues in the CDR3. The CDR3 protein is CASSERGGYNEQYF. CDR3 nucleotide sequence: TGCGCCAGCAGTGAGAGGGGGGGCTACAATGAGCAGTACTTC.

Points on this clonotype: With a much larger clone just one base away, this may be a read error. Here the CDR3 DNA reads TGTGCCAGCAGCTTAGCTAGGACTCCAGGTACGCAGTATTTT. It translates to CASSLARTPGTQYF. This sequence joins TRBV7-9 and TRBJ2-3; tentatively, D is TRBD2 (5 bases). Trimming pared 0 bases from V and 8 bases from J, leaving 12 bases between. Germline V gene lookup returns CDR1 SEHNR and CDR2 FQNEAQ (reference sequence). This CDR3 is built from 14 residues.

This clonotype was seen a handful of times. The J gene is TRBJ2-4, the V gene TRBV10-3, with 9 positions matching TRBD1. The J call may not be correct, given that the DNA end is closer to TRBJ2-7. Germline CDR1 ENHRY, CDR2 SYGVKD. The CDR3 totals 14 residues. The CDR3: CAISAPDRGNEQYF. The DNA of the CDR3 is TGTGCCATCAGTGCCCCCGACAGGGGGAACGAGCAGTACTTC.

The table lists this clonotype with a few counts. The chain recombines TRBV14 with TRBJ2-3, with 9 bases identical to TRBD1. V was pared by 8 bases and J by 4 bases, with 4 bases of the junction left unmatched. Per the germline V gene, CDR1 is SGHDN and CDR2 is FVKESK. This CDR3 is 13 amino acids long. The CDR3 nucleotides read TGTGCCAGCGGACAGGGGTTAGCAGATACGCAGTATTTT. It yields the protein CASGQGLADTQYF.

The chain joins TRBV2 to TRBJ2-1; TRBD2 matches at 8 bases. The CDR3 contains 16 residues. Germline assignment: CDR1 SNHLY and CDR2 FYNNEI. The ends lost 5 bases at V and 12 bases at J; junction bases unmatched: 18. DNA of the CDR3: TGTGCCAGCAGTCTGCCCACAGCGGGGGATCCCCTTGGGCAGTTCTTC. Its protein product is CASSLPTAGDPLGQFF.

This clonotype was seen only a few times. The junction differs from germline at one of its ends, possibly a read error. V usage is TRBV9 and J usage is TRBJ2-5; possibly TRBD1 for D (5 bases). Judging by the DNA end, TRBJ2-7 fits better; the J call may be wrong. Germline loops: CDR1 SGDLS, CDR2 YYNGEE. The CDR3 loop spans 12 amino acids. The CDR3 coding sequence is TGTGCCGGCAGCGTAGAAAGGGGCGAGCAGTACTTC. This sequence encodes CAGSVERGEQYF.

Of note for this clonotype: A read error may be the cause here, since a much bigger clone is one base away. The chain employs TRBV4-2 and TRBJ1-2; 7 nucleotides line up with TRBD1. The CDR3 is 16 amino acids. The ends lost 3 bases at V and 4 bases at J; junction bases unmatched: 11. Germline V CDR1 and CDR2: LGHNA, YNFKEQ. The CDR3 here is CASSQMPNRGPYGYTF. CDR3 in DNA: TGTGCCAGCAGCCAGATGCCTAACAGGGGTCCCTATGGCTACACCTTC.

This clonotype was detected a few times. V and J are TRBV3-1 and TRBJ1-2; 7 nucleotides line up with TRBD1. Per germline, CDR1 LGHDT and CDR2 YNNKEL (reference sequence). This CDR3 contains 15 residues. With V trimmed by 4 bases and J by 1 base, 6 bases remained unmatched. As DNA, the CDR3 is TGTGCCAGCAGCCCCTGGGACAGACTTAACTATGGCTACACCTTC. Translation: CASSPWDRLNYGYTF.

This clonotype occurred a few times. The chain is built from TRBV15 and TRBJ2-7; D is possibly TRBD1 (5 bases). The germline V gene encodes CDR1 LNHNV and CDR2 YYDKDF (reference sequence). V was pared by 5 bases and J by 7 bases, with 12 bases between. The CDR3 sequence is 12 residues long. The CDR3 bases are TGTGCCACCAGCCGACAGCTTGTTGAGCAGTACTTC. Its protein product is CATSRQLVEQYF. Looking up the rest from reference TRBV15 and TRBJ2-7 gives the full variable domain: DAMVIQNPRYQVTQFGKPVTLSCSQTLNHNVMYWYQQKSSQAPKLLFHYYDKDFNNEADTPDNFQSRRPNTSFCFLDIRSPGLGDTAMYLCATSRQLVEQYFGPGTRLTVT.

With regard to this clonotype: This may stem from a read error, because a much larger clone lies one nucleotide away. The chain carries TRBV29-1 and TRBJ2-1; 8 bases agree with TRBD2. J was trimmed by 9 bases and V by 7 bases; bases with no gene match: 5. CDR1 SQVTM and CDR2 ANQGSEA come from the germline V gene. The CDR3 runs 11 residues. The CDR3, as DNA: TGCAGCGGCTCCACTAGCGGTGAGCAGTTCTTC. Encoded protein: CSGSTSGEQFF.

This clonotype was counted ten times or more. This chain joins TRBV29-1 and TRBJ2-5, with 10 bases identical to TRBD2. This CDR3 spans 16 amino acids. The trim removed 4 bases at V and 7 bases at J, leaving 15 bases unmatched. The V gene's germline CDR1 is SQVTM and CDR2 ANQGSEA. The CDR3: CSVVPPLAGERGTQYF. DNA of the CDR3: TGCAGCGTTGTTCCCCCTCTAGCGGGAGAAAGAGGGACCCAGTACTTC. Full variable domain (missing parts from reference TRBV29-1 and TRBJ2-5): SAVISQKPSRDICQRGTSLTIQCQVDSQVTMMFWYRQQPGQSLTLIATANQGSEATYESGFVIDKFPISRPNLTFSTLTVSNMSPEDSSIYLCSVVPPLAGERGTQYFGPGTRLLVL.

The rearrangement uses TRBV10-3 and TRBJ2-5, with D possibly being TRBD2 (5 bases). CDR3 length: 13 amino acids. The germline V gene has CDR1 ENHRY and CDR2 SYGVKD. With 6 bases removed from V and 5 bases from J, the gap between germline ends came to 13 bases. CDR3 region: CAIRTRVAETQYF. CDR3 bases: TGTGCCATCAGAACTAGGGTAGCGGAGACCCAGTACTTC.

V usage is TRBV4-3 and J usage is TRBJ1-2; no clear D. The V end lost 6 bases, the J end lost 1 base, and 12 bases lay between the germline ends. Germline V gene sequence: CDR1 LGHNA, CDR2 YSLEER. The CDR3 consists of 14 residues. The CDR3 region has the DNA TGCGCCAGCAGTCCCGACACCTTTAACTATGGCTACACCTTC. Translated: CASSPDTFNYGYTF.

The CDR3: CASSENRGSPNYGYTF. Written as DNA, the CDR3 is TGTGCCAGCAGCGAAAACAGGGGGTCACCGAACTATGGCTACACCTTC. V is TRBV4-2 and J is TRBJ1-2, with TRBD1 identical over 8 bases. Looked up from germline, CDR1 is LGHNA and CDR2 is YNFKEQ. Trimming at V came to 5 bases and at J to 2 bases, leaving 10 bases not matched to a gene. This CDR3 is built from 16 residues.